This TCR beta chain comes out of a study of control samples from healthy donors and cancer patients (dated by TCRdb to 2018 to 2020). For this clone: Which antigen it targets is not known. Base qualities are not at hand, and no much larger clone is one base apart.

V gives up 4 bases and J gives up 0 bases, and the segment between their germline ends measures 16 bases. Reading the germline V gene (reference sequence) gives CDR1 SGHNT and CDR2 YYREEE. Inclusive of the bounding cysteine and phenylalanine, the CDR3 is 16 residues long. The read is trimmed to its CDR3 DNA, 48 bases read in frame from base 1. Receptors were amplified or captured by the immunoSEQ multiplex PCR assay. TCRdb took over this immuneACCESS table, retaining in-frame rearrangements with V and J assigned. Such tables are incomplete; in checked studies, under half of the missing clones stem from an unresolved V gene, and the remainder is unexplained. This sample lists 130,000 to 150,000 clones; roughly nine tenths were detected once. The ten top clones hold 8% to 9.5% of the sample.

The chain is encoded by TRBV5-4 joined to TRBJ1-1, with TRBD1 as a weak D call on 5 bases. This clonotype originated in a woman younger than 45 in good health. Sequencing was carried out using blood. The CDR3 region has the sequence CASSRLGAGLNTEAFF. In nucleotides, the sequence is TGTGCCAGCAGCCGATTAGGTGCGGGACTGAACACTGAAGCTTTCTTT.